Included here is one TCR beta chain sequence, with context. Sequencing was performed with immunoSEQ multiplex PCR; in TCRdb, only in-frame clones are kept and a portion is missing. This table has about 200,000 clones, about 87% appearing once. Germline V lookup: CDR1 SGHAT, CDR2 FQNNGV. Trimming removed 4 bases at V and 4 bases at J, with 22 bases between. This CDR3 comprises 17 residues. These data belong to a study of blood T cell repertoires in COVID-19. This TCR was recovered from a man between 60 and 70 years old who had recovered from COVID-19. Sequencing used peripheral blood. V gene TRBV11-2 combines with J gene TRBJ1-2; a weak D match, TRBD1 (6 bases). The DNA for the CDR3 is TGTGCCAGCAGCTCAAGTACGGGGTTGGGGGCAAGCTATGGCTACACCTTC. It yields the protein CASSSSTGLGASYGYTF.